This T cell receptor beta chain was sequenced in a study of cytomegalovirus exposure and HLA in healthy donors. Findings of the study overall: As confirmed in vitro, three CMV-associated chains were specific for CMV antigens. A later analysis found that most CMV-associated TCR beta chains appeared HLA-restricted.

The study ran its PCR with 60 Vbeta and 13 Jbeta primers. TCRdb's table, derived via immunoSEQ multiplex PCR, lists solely in-frame clones and lacks some. The top ten clones hold 3.4% of a sample with approximately 120,000 clones, 60% to 85% of them seen once. The germline CDR1 and CDR2 sequences are SGHRS and YFSETQ. Deletions cut 4 bases from V and 0 bases from J, with 10 bases between. The length of the CDR3 is 14 residues. Regarding this clone: Its antigen is not identified.

The clonotype originates from a man younger than 40 in good health and CMV-seronegative. The sample comprised PBMCs. The chain employs TRBV5-1 and TRBJ1-1, with D possibly matching TRBD1 (6 bases). The CDR3 bases are TGCGCCAGCAGCAGAACAGGGATGAACACTGAAGCTTTCTTT. It encodes CASSRTGMNTEAFF.